The next 10 T cell receptor beta chains were all read from a single sample in a study of blood T cell repertoires in COVID-19. Using immunoSEQ multiplex PCR, the repertoire was profiled, and TCRdb retains in-frame clones only, with some absent. This sample has about 240,000 clones, with about 89% found just once. Sequencing was done on a sample of PBMCs or T cells enriched from blood (not recorded which). These receptor sequences come from a woman in her 30s who had recovered from COVID-19.

This sequence joins TRBV6-1 and TRBJ1-1; 8 bases agree with TRBD1. The ends lost 0 bases at V and 5 bases at J; junction bases unmatched: 8. CDR3 length: 16 amino acids. Germline-derived CDR1 and CDR2 are MNHNS and SASEGT. This CDR3 reads CASSEAFTGGETEAFF. CDR3 nucleotide sequence: TGTGCCAGCAGTGAAGCCTTCACAGGGGGGGAGACTGAAGCTTTCTTT.

The chain combines TRBV19 with TRBJ2-2, with D perhaps matching TRBD2 (6 bases). Germline CDR1 and CDR2: LNHDA and SQIVND (reference sequence). V dropped 4 bases and J dropped 2 bases, with 8 bases sitting between them. CDR3 length equals 14 residues. In DNA, the CDR3 is TGTGCCAGTAGTACGGGGGTAAACACCGGGGAGCTGTTTTTT. This sequence encodes CASSTGVNTGELFF.

This clone was detected only once. The gene calls are TRBV6-6 and TRBJ1-1; D call uncertain. The V gene's germline CDR1 is MNHNY and CDR2 SVGAGI (reference sequence). Trimming removed 2 bases at V and 3 bases at J, with 10 bases between. CDR3 size: 14 residues. Here the CDR3 DNA reads TGTGCCAGCAGTTACGGCGGGGAGGACACTGAAGCTTTCTTT. Its translation is CASSYGGEDTEAFF.

The chain combines TRBV5-1 with TRBJ1-6; 7 bases are a match to TRBD1. CDR1 SGHRS and CDR2 YFSETQ come from the germline V gene. V lost 4 bases and J lost 7; bases outside the gene matches: 5. The length of the CDR3 is 14 residues. The CDR3 protein is CASSEGTVNSPLHF. CDR3 DNA: TGCGCCAGCAGCGAGGGGACAGTCAATTCACCCCTCCACTTT.

The V call is TRBV2, the J call TRBJ2-7, with D possibly matching TRBD2 (6 bases). Trimming shortened V by 5 bases and J by 0 bases, and 11 bases separated the two germline ends. There are 14 residues in the CDR3. The V gene's germline CDR1 is SNHLY and CDR2 FYNNEI. The CDR3 loop is CASSREVDSYEQYF. The CDR3 DNA follows: TGTGCCAGCAGTAGGGAGGTGGACTCCTACGAGCAGTACTTC. Filled out from reference TRBV2 and TRBJ2-7, the complete variable domain reads EPEVTQTPSHQVTQMGQEVILRCVPISNHLYFYWYRQILGQKVEFLVSFYNNEISEKSEIFDDQFSVERPDGSNFTLKIRSTKLEDSAMYFCASSREVDSYEQYFGPGTRLTVT.

The rearrangement uses TRBV6-1 and TRBJ2-7, with D possibly TRBD2 on 6 matching bases. The CDR3 totals 14 residues. In germline, CDR1 is MNHNS, CDR2 SASEGT. Between the trimmed V and J ends, which lost 7 bases and 1 base, there was a span of 14 bases. The CDR3 reads CASIKTGLSYEQYF. CDR3 coding DNA: TGTGCCAGCATTAAGACGGGACTGTCCTACGAGCAGTACTTC.

The chain links TRBV27 to TRBJ2-7, with a weak D call TRBD2 (7 bases). Trimming pared 3 bases from V and 9 bases from J, leaving 21 bases between. Looked up from germline, CDR1 is MNHEY and CDR2 is SMNVEV (reference sequence). The CDR3 has 15 residues. CDR3 bases: TGTGCCAGCAGTTTGGGGGAGGGACACCCTGGGGGGCAGTACTTC. This encodes CASSLGEGHPGGQYF.

This rearrangement joins TRBV2 to TRBJ1-5; tentative D call: TRBD1 (5 bases). The CDR3 runs to 13 residues. Per germline, CDR1 SNHLY and CDR2 FYNNEI. Trimming stripped 7 bases from V and 4 bases from J, with 11 bases between. The CDR3 DNA is TGTGCCAGCAATTGGGGGGGGAATCAGCCCCAGCATTTT. Residues: CASNWGGNQPQHF.

In its sample, this clone was seen once. The chain has TRBV27 and TRBJ1-1; a possible D gene is TRBD1 (5 bases). Germline V CDR1 and CDR2: MNHEY, SMNVEV (reference sequence). This CDR3 contains 13 residues. The V end lost 0 bases, the J end lost 10 bases, and 12 bases lay between the germline ends. CDR3 sequence reads: CASSLSRSTGAFF. The CDR3 region has the DNA TGTGCCAGCAGTTTATCGAGGTCCACAGGAGCTTTCTTT.

The chain joins TRBV19 to TRBJ2-7, with D possibly being TRBD1 (6 bases). The V gene lost 7 bases and the J gene lost 0 bases, with 13 bases spanning the gap. The CDR3 runs to 14 residues. The germline V gene encodes CDR1 LNHDA and CDR2 SQIVND (reference sequence). Here the CDR3 DNA reads TGTGCCAGTAAGTTCACAGGGAGCTCCTACGAGCAGTACTTC. Translating gives CASKFTGSSYEQYF.